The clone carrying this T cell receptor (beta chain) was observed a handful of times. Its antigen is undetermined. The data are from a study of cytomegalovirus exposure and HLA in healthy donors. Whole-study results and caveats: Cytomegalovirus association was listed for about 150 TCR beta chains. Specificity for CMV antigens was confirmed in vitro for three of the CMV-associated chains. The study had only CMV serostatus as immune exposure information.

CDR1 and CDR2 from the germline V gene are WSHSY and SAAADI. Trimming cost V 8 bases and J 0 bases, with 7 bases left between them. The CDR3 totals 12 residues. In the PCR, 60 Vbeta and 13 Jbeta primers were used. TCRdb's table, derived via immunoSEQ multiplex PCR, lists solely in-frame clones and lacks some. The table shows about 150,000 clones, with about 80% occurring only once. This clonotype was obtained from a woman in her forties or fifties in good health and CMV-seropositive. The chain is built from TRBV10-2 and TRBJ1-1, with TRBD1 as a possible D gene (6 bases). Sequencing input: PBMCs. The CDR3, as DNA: TGCGCCAGCCGGGACATGAACACTGAAGCTTTCTTT. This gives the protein CASRDMNTEAFF.